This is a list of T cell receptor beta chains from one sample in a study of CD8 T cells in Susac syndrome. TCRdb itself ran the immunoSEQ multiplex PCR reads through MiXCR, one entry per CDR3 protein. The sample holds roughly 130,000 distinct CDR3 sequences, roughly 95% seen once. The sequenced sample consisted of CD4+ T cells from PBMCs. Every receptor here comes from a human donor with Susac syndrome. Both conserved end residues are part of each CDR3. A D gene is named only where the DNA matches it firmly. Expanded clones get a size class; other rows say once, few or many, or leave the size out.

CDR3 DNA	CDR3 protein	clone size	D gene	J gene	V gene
TGTGCCAGCAGCTTGGACCTAGCGGTCCTCTCAGCGCAGTATTTT	CASSLDLAVLSAQYF	-	TRBD2	TRBJ2-3	TRBV5-4
TGTGCCAGCAGTTTTTCGCGGGGTCGCACAGATACGCAGTATTTT	CASSFSRGRTDTQYF	-	-	TRBJ2-3	TRBV12-3/TRBV12-4
TGCAGTGCTAGAGTTTGGTCAGGGGCGAACTACAATGAGCAGTTCTTC	CSARVWSGANYNEQFF	-	-	TRBJ2-1	TRBV20-1
TGTGCCAGCAGCAAGCTCCCGGGACTAATACAAGAGACCCAGTACTTC	CASSKLPGLIQETQYF	-	TRBD2	TRBJ2-5	TRBV7-9
TGTGCCAGCAGCCAAGTGGGGGCCCAGGCGCAGTTCTTC	CASSQVGAQAQFF	-	-	TRBJ2-1	TRBV3-1
TGTGCCAGCAGCCAAGGGACGGCTAGCAATCAGCCCCAGCATTTT	CASSQGTASNQPQHF	-	-	TRBJ1-5	TRBV4-2
TGTGCCAGCAGTTTCAGCCGGGGGAAACCTTCCTACGAGCAGTACTTC	CASSFSRGKPSYEQYF	-	-	TRBJ2-7	TRBV6-5
TGTGCCAGCAGCCAAAGAATCCGCTTCGACACCCCCTACGAGCAGTACTTC	CASSQRIRFDTPYEQYF	-	-	TRBJ2-7	TRBV3-1
TGTGCCAGCAGCCTGTCCCGCGTGCACTACGAGCAGTACTTC	CASSLSRVHYEQYF	once	-	TRBJ2-7	TRBV7-8
TGTGCCAGTTCTACTAGCGGGAGTCAGGTAGAGACCCAGTACTTC	CASSTSGSQVETQYF	-	TRBD2	TRBJ2-5	TRBV7-2
TGTGCCAGCAGCTCCCGGCAGAATCAGCCCCAGCATTTT	CASSSRQNQPQHF	-	-	TRBJ1-5	TRBV7-8
TGCAGCGTTGGGAGAACCATGAACACTGAAGCTTTCTTT	CSVGRTMNTEAFF	-	-	TRBJ1-1	TRBV29-1
TGTGCCAGCAGCCTATGGGTCGGGTACAACTTC	CASSLWVGYNF	once	-	TRBJ2-7	TRBV2
TGTGCCAGCAGCAAGGGACTAGCGGGAGCCCGAGAGACCCAGTACTTC	CASSKGLAGARETQYF	-	TRBD2	TRBJ2-5	TRBV12-3/TRBV12-4
TGTGCCAGCAGCTCGGGGGTAGGAGCGGGAGTTGCAGATACGCAGTATTTT	CASSSGVGAGVADTQYF	-	TRBD2	TRBJ2-3	TRBV7-9
TGTGCCAGCACTCTGACTGTAGGCCTCGGCAGTGAGCAGTTCTTC	CASTLTVGLGSEQFF	-	-	TRBJ2-1	TRBV6-2/TRBV6-3